Listed below are T cell receptor beta chains from one sample, sequenced in a study of a mutant IDH1 vaccine in newly diagnosed glioma. These receptors' antigens are unknown. Profiled with immunoSEQ multiplex PCR; TCRdb holds only in-frame clones, not every one. In the table there are about 25,000 clones, about 77% of which are singletons. Sequenced material: PBMCs, taken from a glioma patient whose treatment included an IDH1 peptide vaccine. These receptors were obtained from a man in his forties with glioma. CDR3s include the opening cysteine and the closing phenylalanine or tryptophan. The D gene is left open where the match is weak. A row's size may be missing; if present it is once, few, many or a size class.

v_gene	d_gene	j_gene	abundance	CDR3nt	CDR3aa
TRBV14	.	TRBJ1-1	.	TGTGCCAGCAGCCAGAGTACCAGGGCATCGGGGAGAACTGAAGCTTTCTTT	CASSQSTRASGRTEAFF
TRBV18	TRBD1	TRBJ2-3	.	TGTGCCAGCTCCGCAGGGACAGGGGGCGATACGCAGTATTTT	CASSAGTGGDTQYF
TRBV7-2	.	TRBJ1-5	.	TGTGCCAGCAGCCTCCGCCACAATCAGCCCCAGCATTTT	CASSLRHNQPQHF
TRBV19	.	TRBJ1-1	few	TGTGCCAGTAGTACTAGGGACTTCTCCATGAACACTGAAGCTTTCTTT	CASSTRDFSMNTEAFF
TRBV5-6	.	TRBJ1-1	few	TGTGCCAGCAGCTTGGAGGGGCGGGGGCTCGGCACTGAAGCTTTCTTT	CASSLEGRGLGTEAFF
TRBV19	.	TRBJ2-3	.	TGTGCCAGTAGTCCAACCACAGATACGCAGTATTTT	CASSPTTDTQYF
TRBV10-2	.	TRBJ2-3	.	TGCGCCAGCAGGCCTATGTCGACGGAGTATTCTAGCACAGATACGCAGTATTTT	CASRPMSTEYSSTDTQYF
TRBV4-1	.	TRBJ2-2	.	TGCGCCAGCAGCCAAGAACAGGGCTACAACACCGGGGAGCTGTTTTTT	CASSQEQGYNTGELFF
TRBV27	TRBD1	TRBJ2-2	.	TGTGCCAGCAGGGGACAGGGAACCGGGGAGCTGTTTTTT	CASRGQGTGELFF
TRBV6-6	TRBD1	TRBJ1-1	.	TGTGCCAGCAGCCCAATCGACAGGGACACTGAAGCTTTCTTT	CASSPIDRDTEAFF